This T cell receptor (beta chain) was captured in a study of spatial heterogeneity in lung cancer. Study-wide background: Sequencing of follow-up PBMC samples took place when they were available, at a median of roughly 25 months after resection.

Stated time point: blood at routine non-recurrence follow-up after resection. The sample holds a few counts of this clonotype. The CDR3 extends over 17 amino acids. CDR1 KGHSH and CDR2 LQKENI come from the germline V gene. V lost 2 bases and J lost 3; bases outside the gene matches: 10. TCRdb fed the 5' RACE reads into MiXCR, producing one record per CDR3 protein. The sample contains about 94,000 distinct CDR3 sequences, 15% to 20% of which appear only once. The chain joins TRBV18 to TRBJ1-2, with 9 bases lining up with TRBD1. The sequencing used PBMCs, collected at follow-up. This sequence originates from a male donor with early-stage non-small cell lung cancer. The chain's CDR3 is CASSPTGTGSVDYGYTF. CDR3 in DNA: TGTGCCAGCTCACCAACCGGGACAGGGAGTGTGGACTATGGCTACACCTTC.